The 2 T cell receptor beta chains reported below all come from one sample, sequenced in a study of blood T cell repertoires in COVID-19. Sequencing used immunoSEQ multiplex PCR; TCRdb keeps in-frame clones, though not all of them. The sample has tens of thousands of clones; roughly 80% are singletons. The sample comprised peripheral blood. These receptor sequences come from a human donor in a cohort sampled during active COVID-19.

The chain is built from TRBV4-1 and TRBJ2-7, with a tentative D call TRBD2 (6 bases). The germline V gene encodes CDR1 MGHRA and CDR2 YSYEKL. Between the trimmed V and J ends, which lost 2 bases and 4 bases, there was a span of 9 bases. This CDR3 spans 13 amino acids. The CDR3 spells CASSQIAAYEQYF. DNA for the CDR3: TGCGCCAGCAGCCAAATAGCGGCATACGAGCAGTACTTC.

The rearrangement joins TRBV5-1 to TRBJ2-1; unclear D gene. The germline V and J ends were trimmed by 4 bases and 4 bases, with 3 bases remaining between them. The germline V gene encodes CDR1 SGHRS and CDR2 YFSETQ. This CDR3 is built from 11 residues. In nucleotides, the CDR3 is TGCGCCAGCAGCCAATACAATGAGCAGTTCTTC. Its protein product is CASSQYNEQFF.